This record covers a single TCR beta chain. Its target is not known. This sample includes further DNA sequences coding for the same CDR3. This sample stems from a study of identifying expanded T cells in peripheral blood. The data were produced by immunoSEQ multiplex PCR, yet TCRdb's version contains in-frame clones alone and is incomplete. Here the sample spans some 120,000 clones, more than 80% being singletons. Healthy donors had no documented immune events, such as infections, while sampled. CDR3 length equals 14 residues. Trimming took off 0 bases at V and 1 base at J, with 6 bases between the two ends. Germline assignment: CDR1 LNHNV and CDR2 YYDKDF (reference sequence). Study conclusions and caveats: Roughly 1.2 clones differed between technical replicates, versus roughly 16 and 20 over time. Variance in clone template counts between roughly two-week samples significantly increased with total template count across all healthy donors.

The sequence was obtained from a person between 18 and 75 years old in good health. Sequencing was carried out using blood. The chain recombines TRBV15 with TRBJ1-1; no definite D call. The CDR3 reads CATSRDLGNTEAFF. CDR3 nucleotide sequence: TGTGCCACCAGCAGAGATTTAGGGAACACTGAAGCTTTCTTT.